What follows are 30 T cell receptor beta chains derived from one specimen sequenced in a study of glioma-infiltrating T cells after dendritic cell vaccination. Profiled with immunoSEQ multiplex PCR; TCRdb holds only in-frame clones, not every one. The data contain 90,000 to 95,000 clones, approximately 78% of them seen just once; the ten biggest clones take up around 2.2%. Noted time point: after dendritic cell vaccination, including at tumor progression/relapse. Sequences were derived from blood, sampled after dendritic cell vaccination. These receptors were collected from a human donor with glioblastoma.

The V gene is TRBV5-1, the J gene TRBJ2-1, with 10 bases fitting TRBD2. V dropped 0 bases and J dropped 7; count of bases not matched to a gene: 7. CDR3 size: 16 residues. Per germline, CDR1 SGHRS and CDR2 YFSETQ. CDR3 nucleotide sequence: TGCGCCAGCAGCTTGGCTAGCGGGGGTGCGGTGAATGAGCAGTTCTTC. Its translation: CASSLASGGAVNEQFF.

This clone is a singleton in its sample. The J gene is TRBJ1-5, the V gene TRBV18; D gene uncertain. The CDR3 covers 15 residues. The germline gives CDR1 KGHSH, CDR2 LQKENI. Trimming removed 1 base at V and 0 bases at J, with 7 bases between. The CDR3 is CASSPRSVSNQPQHF. CDR3 nucleotides: TGTGCCAGCTCACCACGTTCCGTTAGCAATCAGCCCCAGCATTTT.

The chain recombines TRBV27 with TRBJ2-1; D is unresolved. This CDR3 comprises 15 residues. V gave up 8 bases and J gave up 1 base, with 15 bases separating them. Germline assignment: CDR1 MNHEY and CDR2 SMNVEV (reference sequence). The CDR3 sequence: CASFTLTGSYNEQFF. CDR3 in DNA: TGTGCCAGCTTCACCTTAACGGGTTCCTACAATGAGCAGTTCTTC.

The chain couples TRBV29-1 to TRBJ1-2, with D unresolved. Germline CDR1 reads SQVTM; CDR2 reads ANQGSEA. The CDR3 is made up of 15 amino acids. Trimming cost V 0 bases and J 4 bases, with 15 bases left between them. CDR3 loop: CSVEDVMGAPYGYTF. CDR3 bases: TGCAGCGTTGAAGATGTAATGGGAGCTCCCTATGGCTACACCTTC.

The genes are TRBV9 and TRBJ1-4; tentative D call: TRBD1 (5 bases). There are 15 residues in the CDR3. Trimming stripped 0 bases from V and 7 bases from J, with 13 bases between. Germline V gene lookup returns CDR1 SGDLS and CDR2 YYNGEE. CDR3 in amino acids: CASSVAEGRGEKLFF. The CDR3 nucleotides are TGTGCCAGCAGCGTAGCGGAGGGGAGAGGTGAAAAACTGTTTTTT.

J is TRBJ2-1 and V is TRBV6-4; a weak D match, TRBD2 (6 bases). V shed 4 bases and J shed 9 bases, with 16 bases lying between them. The CDR3 sequence is 14 residues long. Germline V lookup: CDR1 MRHNA, CDR2 SNTAGT. As DNA, the CDR3 is TGTGCCAGCAGTGTGGAGGGACGGCCTTCTGAGCAGTTCTTC. This encodes CASSVEGRPSEQFF.

This chain uses TRBV6-5 with TRBJ2-5, with 9 bases identical to TRBD1. Near its end, the DNA agrees better with TRBJ2-7, so the J call may be wrong. Germline V gene lookup returns CDR1 MNHEY and CDR2 SVGAGI. The length of the CDR3 is 13 residues. In nucleotides, the CDR3 is TGTGCCAGCAGTCCCGGGGACAGGGACGAGCAGTACTTC. Translating it yields CASSPGDRDEQYF.

The J gene is TRBJ1-1, the V gene TRBV9, with 12 bases matching TRBD1. J was trimmed by 4 bases and V by 3 bases; bases with no gene match: 7. Germline-derived CDR1 and CDR2 are SGDLS and YYNGEE. This CDR3 has 16 amino acids. CDR3 in amino acids: CASSGGQGASVTEAFF. CDR3 coding DNA: TGTGCCAGCAGCGGGGGACAGGGGGCAAGTGTCACTGAAGCTTTCTTT.

The V call is TRBV7-9, the J call TRBJ1-1; no reliable D call. This CDR3 comprises 12 residues. Germline V gives CDR1 SEHNR, CDR2 FQNEAQ (reference sequence). V was clipped by 3 bases and J by 11 bases, with 13 bases between them. CDR3 sequence (DNA): TGTGCCAGCAGCTTTGGCCCCGACTCCGCTTTCTTT. Translating it yields CASSFGPDSAFF.

The chain joins TRBV5-1 to TRBJ2-5; 8 bases are shared with TRBD2. CDR3 length equals 16 residues. CDR1 is SGHRS and CDR2 is YFSETQ in the germline V gene. Trimming removed 0 bases from V and 5 bases from J; junction bases left unmatched: 9. CDR3 in amino acids: CASSLDLSGGLETQYF. For the CDR3, the DNA is TGCGCCAGCAGCTTGGATTTGAGCGGGGGTTTGGAGACCCAGTACTTC.

The chain carries TRBV11-2 and TRBJ2-1; TRBD2 aligns across 10 bases. Per germline, CDR1 SGHAT and CDR2 FQNNGV. Trimming at V came to 4 bases and at J to 9 bases, leaving 12 bases not matched to a gene. The CDR3 runs 16 residues. The CDR3 DNA reads TGTGCCAGCAGCTCTGGCAAGGTAGCGGGGGGCGGTGAGCAGTTCTTC. Amino acids: CASSSGKVAGGGEQFF.

The J gene is TRBJ2-1, the V gene TRBV6-4, with 10 bases that match TRBD2. The CDR3 consists of 15 residues. Trimming at V came to 5 bases and at J to 3 bases, leaving 4 bases not matched to a gene. The V gene's germline CDR1 is MRHNA and CDR2 SNTAGT. The CDR3 DNA reads TGTGCCAGCAGTCCCGGGACTAGCGACTACAATGAGCAGTTCTTC. Encoded protein: CASSPGTSDYNEQFF.

This chain joins TRBV6-1 and TRBJ2-7; D possibly corresponds to TRBD2 (6 bases). Looked up from germline, CDR1 is MNHNS and CDR2 is SASEGT. This CDR3 contains 13 residues. The V gene lost 7 bases and the J gene lost 5 bases, with 15 bases spanning the gap. The chain's CDR3 is CASTGGRTNEQYV. CDR3 sequence (DNA): TGTGCCAGCACTGGAGGGAGAACGAACGAGCAGTACGTC.

The genes are TRBV7-9 and TRBJ2-2; D is possibly TRBD1 (5 bases). Germline V gene sequence: CDR1 SEHNR, CDR2 FQNEAQ (reference sequence). The V end was cut by 3 bases, the J end by 4 bases, with 12 bases between. This CDR3 comprises 15 residues. DNA of the CDR3: TGTGCCAGCAGCTTGATGGGGCAAGGCACCGGGGAGCTGTTTTTT. It encodes CASSLMGQGTGELFF.

J is TRBJ2-1 and V is TRBV2; 8 bases match TRBD1. The ends lost 10 bases at V and 2 bases at J; junction bases unmatched: 10. There are 15 residues in the CDR3. Germline assignment: CDR1 SNHLY and CDR2 FYNNEI. CDR3 sequence (DNA): TGTGCCACCTCTCAGACAGGGGTAACCTACAATGAGCAGTTCTTC. Translated, it gives CATSQTGVTYNEQFF.

The J gene is TRBJ2-1, the V gene TRBV5-1; 7 positions match TRBD1. Losses at the gene ends were 7 bases for V and 5 bases for J; bases not matched to a gene: 9. This CDR3 has 14 amino acids. The V gene's germline CDR1 is SGHRS and CDR2 YFSETQ. The CDR3 DNA reads TGCGCCAGCGGGTCCGGGACAGCTCACAATGAGCAGTTCTTC. It is translated as CASGSGTAHNEQFF.

CDR3 in DNA: TGTGCCACCAGCAGAGATGGGACAGGGTCCTACGAGCAGTACTTC. This encodes CATSRDGTGSYEQYF. This chain uses TRBV15 with TRBJ2-7; 9 nucleotides agree with TRBD1. The junction had 1 base not matched to a gene; V was cut back by 0 bases and J by 1 base. This CDR3 spans 15 amino acids. The germline gives CDR1 LNHNV, CDR2 YYDKDF (reference sequence). The full variable domain, with the rest looked up from reference TRBV15 and TRBJ2-7, is DAMVIQNPRYQVTQFGKPVTLSCSQTLNHNVMYWYQQKSSQAPKLLFHYYDKDFNNEADTPDNFQSRRPNTSFCFLDIRSPGLGDTAMYLCATSRDGTGSYEQYFGPGTRLTVT.

The V and J genes are TRBV20-1 and TRBJ2-7; D possibly corresponds to TRBD1 (6 bases). Germline V lookup: CDR1 DFQATT, CDR2 SNEGSKA (reference sequence). Deletions cut 4 bases from V and 10 bases from J, with 14 bases between. This CDR3 region has 11 residues. CDR3 bases: TGCAGTGCTATGCGTGGGGACACCCAGTACTTC. This gives the protein CSAMRGDTQYF.

The V gene is TRBV5-1, the J gene TRBJ2-1; 15 positions agree with TRBD2. The junction had 4 bases not matched to a gene; V was cut back by 5 bases and J by 1 base. The CDR3 consists of 17 residues. The germline V gene has CDR1 SGHRS and CDR2 YFSETQ. CDR3 sequence (DNA): TGCGCCAGCAGACCAGGGACTAGCGGGAGGTCCTACAATGAGCAGTTCTTC. Translating gives CASRPGTSGRSYNEQFF.

This clone occurred once. In DNA, the CDR3 is TGTGCCAGTAGTATGAACAGGAACAACTATCAGCCCCAGCATTTT. Its protein product is CASSMNRNNYQPQHF. This rearrangement joins TRBV19 to TRBJ1-5, with D maybe TRBD1 (5 bases). V was trimmed by 3 bases and J by 5 bases, leaving 14 bases between them. CDR3 length equals 15 residues. CDR1 and CDR2 (germline): LNHDA, SQIVND (reference sequence).

The chain couples TRBV6-5 to TRBJ2-1, with D perhaps matching TRBD2 (5 bases). This CDR3 spans 14 amino acids. The V end lost 8 bases, the J end lost 7 bases, and 18 bases lay between the germline ends. Germline CDR1 reads MNHEY; CDR2 reads SVGAGI. The CDR3 here is CASWVGTRGNEQFF. CDR3 nucleotide sequence: TGTGCCAGCTGGGTTGGTACGAGAGGGAATGAGCAGTTCTTC.

The CDR3 loop is CAWSGAGTKGYTF. The CDR3 region has the DNA TGTGCCTGGAGTGGTGCTGGGACAAAAGGCTACACCTTC. The chain is built from TRBV30 and TRBJ1-2; weak D call: TRBD1 (6 bases). CDR1 is GTSNPN and CDR2 is SVGIG in the germline V gene (reference sequence). The CDR3 spans 13 residues. V was trimmed by 1 base and J by 8 bases, leaving 14 bases between them.

This clone was observed a few times. The gene calls are TRBV2 and TRBJ2-7; TRBD1 matches 9 bases. Trimming cost V 6 bases and J 5 bases; bases outside gene matches: 8. The V gene's germline CDR1 is SNHLY and CDR2 FYNNEI. The CDR3 runs 14 residues. DNA for the CDR3: TGTGCCAGCAGGGGGGGACAGGGCGTGAACGAGCAGTACTTC. Translating it yields CASRGGQGVNEQYF.

This clone came up once. CDR3 bases: TGCAGTGCTAACAGGGGTAATGAGCAGTTCTTC. Protein product: CSANRGNEQFF. The chain uses TRBV20-1 and TRBJ2-1, with 7 nucleotides matching TRBD1. Looked up from germline, CDR1 is DFQATT and CDR2 is SNEGSKA (reference sequence). The CDR3 runs to 11 residues. V lost 4 bases to trimming and J lost 7 bases; unmatched junction nucleotides: 1.

CDR3 loop: CASSEEGGGNQPQHF. The CDR3 DNA reads TGTGCCAGCAGTGAAGAGGGAGGTGGCAATCAGCCCCAGCATTTT. The V and J genes are TRBV6-1 and TRBJ1-5, with no clear D. This CDR3 has 15 amino acids. Trimming removed 1 base at V and 2 bases at J, with 9 bases between. Germline V CDR1 and CDR2: MNHNS, SASEGT.

The J gene is TRBJ1-1, the V gene TRBV5-6, with 9 bases aligning to TRBD1. V was clipped by 1 base and J by 4 bases; unmatched bases: 8. The CDR3 is made up of 16 amino acids. Germline V gene data show CDR1 as SGHDT and CDR2 as YYEEEE. Here the CDR3 DNA reads TGTGCCAGCAGCTTGTTGACCGGGACAGGGACCACTGAAGCTTTCTTT. Its translation is CASSLLTGTGTTEAFF.

V and J are TRBV6-5 and TRBJ2-1; a weak D match, TRBD1 (5 bases). The CDR3 has 15 amino acids. The ends were cut back, 6 bases at V and 0 bases at J, with 12 bases in the middle. Germline-derived CDR1 and CDR2 are MNHEY and SVGAGI. The CDR3 sequence is CASRPDSVSYNEQFF. As DNA, the CDR3 is TGTGCCAGCAGACCCGACAGCGTCTCCTACAATGAGCAGTTCTTC.

V usage is TRBV15 and J usage is TRBJ2-3; TRBD1 matches at 8 bases. This CDR3 region has 15 residues. The germline V gene encodes CDR1 LNHNV and CDR2 YYDKDF (reference sequence). Germline trimming cut 0 bases from V and 3 bases from J; bases unmatched to any gene: 2. The CDR3 DNA reads as TGTGCCACCAGCAGAGATGGGACAGGTACAGATACGCAGTATTTT. Protein: CATSRDGTGTDTQYF.

The chain combines TRBV7-9 with TRBJ1-5; a possible D gene is TRBD1 (6 bases). From germline, CDR1 is SEHNR and CDR2 FQNEAQ (reference sequence). CDR3 length: 13 residues. The V end lost 1 base, the J end lost 10 bases, and 11 bases lay between the germline ends. Written as DNA, the CDR3 is TGTGCCAGCAGCTTAGGGGTGGACAGCCCCCAGCATTTT. It yields the protein CASSLGVDSPQHF.

This chain uses TRBV7-9 with TRBJ2-3; TRBD2 aligns across 11 bases. This CDR3 is 15 amino acids long. Germline-derived CDR1 and CDR2 are SEHNR and FQNEAQ (reference sequence). The junction had 7 bases not matched to a gene; V was cut back by 5 bases and J by 6 bases. CDR3 DNA: TGTGCCAGCAGCCGGGGACTAGCGGAGCTGGATACGCAGTATTTT. The encoded protein is CASSRGLAELDTQYF. The variable domain in full, completed from reference TRBV7-9 and TRBJ2-3, reads DTGVSQNPRHKITKRGQNVTFRCDPISEHNRLYWYRQTLGQGPEFLTYFQNEAQLEKSRLLSDRFSAERPKGSFSTLEIQRTEQGDSAMYLCASSRGLAELDTQYFGPGTRLTVL.